Detailed here is one T cell receptor (beta chain). The antigen is not known. This sample is drawn from a study of T-cell memory formation after mild COVID-19. General study results and limits: A balance of CD4 and CD8 characterized clones contracting day 15 to 85, whereas later expanders leaned CD4+. Mainly in CM and EM were contracting CD4+ clones; CD8+ were in EMRA.

J gave up 2 bases and V 4 bases, and 8 bases lay outside the gene matches. This CDR3 has 15 residues. From germline, CDR1 is SEHNR and CDR2 FQNEAQ (reference sequence). TCRdb analysed the 5' RACE reads with MiXCR anew, one entry per CDR3 protein. The table has about 400,000 distinct CDR3 sequences, less than 25% seen once. The source of this sequence is an adult woman who had mild COVID-19 (a few samples of this study predate the infection). Cell type and time point are not known. The source material was PBMCs or a T cell subset sorted from them (not recorded which). The J gene is TRBJ2-7, the V gene TRBV7-9, with 7 bases fitting TRBD1. The CDR3 protein is CASSSGQLVAYEQYF. CDR3 nucleotides: TGTGCCAGCAGCTCGGGACAGTTAGTCGCCTACGAGCAGTACTTC.